This T cell receptor (beta chain) was sequenced for a study of cytomegalovirus exposure and HLA in healthy donors. Looking at the study overall: Drawn from HLA-typed donors, around 85 million unique TCRs were held in an early data release.

This clone was seen only a few times. Germline CDR1 is SGHTS and CDR2 is YDEGEE. The CDR3 spans 16 residues. The junction had 10 bases not matched to a gene; V was cut back by 1 base and J by 8 bases. The PCR was carried out with 60 Vbeta primers and 13 Jbeta primers. Profiled with immunoSEQ multiplex PCR; TCRdb holds only in-frame clones, not every one. This table holds about 110,000 clones, about three quarters found once. The source of this sequence is a woman in her fifties or sixties in good health and CMV-seropositive. The J gene is TRBJ2-1, the V gene TRBV5-8; 9 positions agree with TRBD2. Material: PBMCs. CDR3 DNA: TGTGCCAGCAGCTTGTTAGGGACTAGCCTGGGACATGAGCAGTTCTTC. It yields the protein CASSLLGTSLGHEQFF.